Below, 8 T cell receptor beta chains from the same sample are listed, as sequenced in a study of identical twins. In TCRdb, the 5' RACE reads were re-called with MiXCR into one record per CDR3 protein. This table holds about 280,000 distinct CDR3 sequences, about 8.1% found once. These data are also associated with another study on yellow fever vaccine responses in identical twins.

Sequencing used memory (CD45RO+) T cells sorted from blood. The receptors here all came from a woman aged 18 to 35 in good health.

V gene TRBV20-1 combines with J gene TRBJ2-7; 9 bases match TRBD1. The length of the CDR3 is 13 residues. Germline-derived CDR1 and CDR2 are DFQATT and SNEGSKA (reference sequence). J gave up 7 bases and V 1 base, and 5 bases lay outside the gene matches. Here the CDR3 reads CSARGDRAFEQYF. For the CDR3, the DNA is TGCAGTGCTAGAGGGGACAGGGCTTTTGAGCAGTACTTC.

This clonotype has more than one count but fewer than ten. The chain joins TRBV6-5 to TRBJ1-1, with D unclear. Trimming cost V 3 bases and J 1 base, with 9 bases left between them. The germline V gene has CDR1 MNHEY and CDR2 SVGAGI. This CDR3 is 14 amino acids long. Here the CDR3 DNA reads TGTGCCAGCAGTTATGGAGGGAGGAACACTGAAGCTTTCTTT. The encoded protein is CASSYGGRNTEAFF.

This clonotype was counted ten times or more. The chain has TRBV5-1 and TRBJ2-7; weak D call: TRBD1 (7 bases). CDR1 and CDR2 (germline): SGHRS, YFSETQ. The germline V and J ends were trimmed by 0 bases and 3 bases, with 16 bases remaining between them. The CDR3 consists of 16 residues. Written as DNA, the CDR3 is TGCGCCAGCAGCTTGGATCGGGCTCAGGGGGGCTACGAGCAGTACTTC. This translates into CASSLDRAQGGYEQYF.

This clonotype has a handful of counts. The CDR3 protein is CSAFSGGASTDTQYF. The DNA of the CDR3 is TGCAGTGCTTTTAGCGGGGGGGCAAGCACAGATACGCAGTATTTT. The genes are TRBV20-1 and TRBJ2-3; TRBD2 matches at 11 bases. J was trimmed by 0 bases and V by 5 bases; bases with no gene match: 4. Per the germline V gene, CDR1 is DFQATT and CDR2 is SNEGSKA (reference sequence). This CDR3 spans 15 amino acids.

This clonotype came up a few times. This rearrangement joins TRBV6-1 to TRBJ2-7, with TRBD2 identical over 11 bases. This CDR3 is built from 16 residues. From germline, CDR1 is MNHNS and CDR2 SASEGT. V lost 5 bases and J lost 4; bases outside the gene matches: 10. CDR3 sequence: CASSTLAGGHLYEQYF. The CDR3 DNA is TGTGCCAGCAGTACATTAGCGGGAGGGCACCTGTACGAGCAGTACTTC.

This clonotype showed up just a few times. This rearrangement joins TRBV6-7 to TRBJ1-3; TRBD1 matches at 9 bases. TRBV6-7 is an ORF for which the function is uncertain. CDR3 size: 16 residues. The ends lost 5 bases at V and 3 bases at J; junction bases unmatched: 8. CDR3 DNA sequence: TGTGCCAGCAGTGGACAACAGGGGGCAAGTGGAAACACCATATATTTT. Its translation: CASSGQQGASGNTIYF.

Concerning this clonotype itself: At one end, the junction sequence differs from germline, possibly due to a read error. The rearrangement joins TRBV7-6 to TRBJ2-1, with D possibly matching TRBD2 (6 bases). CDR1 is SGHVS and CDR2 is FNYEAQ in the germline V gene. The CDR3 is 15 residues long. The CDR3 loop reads CASSPSGVSFNEQFF. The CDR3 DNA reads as TGTGCCAGCAGCCCGTCGGGGGTATCCTTCAATGAGCAGTTCTTC.

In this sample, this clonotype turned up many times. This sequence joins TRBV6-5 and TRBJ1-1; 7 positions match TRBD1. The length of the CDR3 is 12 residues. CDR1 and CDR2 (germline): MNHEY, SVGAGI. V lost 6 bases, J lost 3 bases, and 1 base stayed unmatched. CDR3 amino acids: CASSQGDTEAFF. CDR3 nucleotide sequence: TGTGCCAGCAGCCAGGGGGACACTGAAGCTTTCTTT.